This T cell receptor (beta chain) was observed in a study of CD8+CD57+ T cells in acquired aplastic anemia. The study's findings and limits: Shared by patients and controls, just under 30 CD8+ CDR3s were abundant in patients. With respect to CD8+ Simpson's diversity, patients and controls did not differ significantly.

Template material for TCR beta VDJ and CDR3 profiling consisted of genomic DNA. Each CDR3 protein is one row after TCRdb ran MiXCR on the reads. The sample comprises fewer than 70,000 distinct CDR3 sequences, 45% to 55% of which are singletons, and about 8.5% rests with the top ten. This clonotype was detected ten times or more. Its antigen is not known. Germline V gene sequence: CDR1 MNHNY, CDR2 SVGAGI (reference sequence). CDR3 length: 14 amino acids. V lost 5 bases, J lost 1 base, and 11 bases lay in between. This chain joins TRBV6-6 and TRBJ1-1, with D perhaps TRBD1 (5 bases). The sample taken for sequencing was sorted CD4+, CD8+, or CD8+CD57+ T cells (not recorded which) from PBMCs. This clonotype originated in a human donor in good health, serving as a control. DNA of the CDR3: TGTGCCAGCAGTGCCGGGGCCGGGAACACTGAAGCTTTCTTT. Protein: CASSAGAGNTEAFF.